The T cell receptor (beta chain) under discussion was sequenced for a study of identical twins. Via MiXCR, TCRdb re-called the 5' RACE reads, giving one row per CDR3 protein. The table shows 400,000 to 550,000 distinct CDR3 sequences, with 22% occurring only once. This CDR3 region has 16 residues. V was clipped by 4 bases and J by 0 bases, with 12 bases between them. Germline V gene lookup returns CDR1 SEHNR and CDR2 FQNEAQ (reference sequence). This clonotype was counted only a few times. These data are also associated with another study on T cells expressing NK-cell markers.

V gene TRBV7-9 combines with J gene TRBJ2-2; D is undetermined. The sequence derives from a young woman in good health. Material: CD4+ T cells sorted from blood. The CDR3: CASSSLGLPNTGELFF. The DNA for the CDR3 is TGTGCCAGCAGCTCGCTCGGGCTCCCGAACACCGGGGAGCTGTTTTTT. The whole variable domain, remainder taken from reference TRBV7-9 and TRBJ2-2, is DTGVSQNPRHKITKRGQNVTFRCDPISEHNRLYWYRQTLGQGPEFLTYFQNEAQLEKSRLLSDRFSAERPKGSFSTLEIQRTEQGDSAMYLCASSSLGLPNTGELFFGEGSRLTVL.